Reported below is one T cell receptor (beta chain). Original processing notes: Scientists estimated how many nucleated cells there were by amplifying reference gene primers. The assay was immunoSEQ multiplex PCR, and TCRdb's table has in-frame clones only and misses some. The V and J calls and the clone size are those of that table, but D and trimming were determined from the DNA. The sample records roughly 200,000 clones, roughly 86% being singletons. This specimen belongs to a study of blood T cell repertoires in COVID-19. Study in general: Samples came from the United States, Italy and Spain, spanning acute and convalescent COVID-19. The cDNA or gDNA used as material had been derived from T cells, B-cell-depleted T cells, or PBMCs.

The trim removed 5 bases at V and 5 bases at J, leaving 8 bases unmatched. The germline CDR1 and CDR2 sequences are SGHDN and FVKESK. This CDR3 contains 14 residues. Those who participated ranged in age from roughly 18 to 90 years and resided in 20 to 30 US areas. What was sequenced was PBMCs or T cells enriched from blood (not recorded which). This TCR was sampled from a man aged 40-49 years with acute COVID-19. V is TRBV14 and J is TRBJ2-7, with 8 positions matching TRBD2. CDR3 protein: CASSKTGGRDEQYF. The CDR3 DNA reads TGTGCCAGCAGCAAGACGGGGGGGCGCGACGAGCAGTACTTC.